These T cell receptor beta chains were read from a single sample in a study of tumor-infiltrating lymphocytes in oesophageal squamous cell carcinoma. TCRdb fed the PCR reads into MiXCR, producing one record per CDR3 protein. In the table there are about 15,000 distinct CDR3 sequences, roughly 50% of which are singletons. The sequencing input was esophageal tumor tissue. The receptors here all came from a female donor with esophageal squamous cell carcinoma. Both conserved end residues are part of each CDR3. Fields, in order: CDR3 protein, D gene, V gene, J gene, clone size. The D gene is left open where the match is weak. The size entry is marked missing in some rows and otherwise reads once, few, many or a size class.

CDR3: CASSLKGGYNEQFF; D: NA; V: TRBV27; J: TRBJ2-1; size: NA
CDR3: CASRAPHDYGYTF; D: NA; V: TRBV28; J: TRBJ1-2; size: medium-sized
CDR3: CASSDASGSTDTQYF; D: TRBD2; V: TRBV6-5; J: TRBJ2-3; size: NA
CDR3: CASRPSGGETQYF; D: TRBD1; V: TRBV7-9; J: NA; size: NA
CDR3: CASGLLREAFF; D: NA; V: TRBV27; J: TRBJ1-1; size: few
CDR3: CASSLDGQGRTYEQYF; D: NA; V: TRBV6-1; J: TRBJ2-7; size: NA
CDR3: CASSQGETQYF; D: NA; V: TRBV7-3; J: TRBJ2-5; size: NA
CDR3: CASSPIGLAPNNEQFF; D: TRBD2; V: TRBV7-9; J: NA; size: NA
CDR3: CASSLSAGNYGYTF; D: NA; V: TRBV7-2; J: TRBJ1-2; size: NA
CDR3: CASNRGLAGGNNEQFF; D: TRBD2; V: TRBV6-5; J: TRBJ2-1; size: once